The rows below give T cell receptor beta chains drawn from one sample of a study of blood T cell repertoires in COVID-19. The assay was immunoSEQ multiplex PCR, and TCRdb's table has in-frame clones only and misses some. Of under 300,000 clones detected, roughly 87% appear once; the ten largest clones hold about 6%. Sequences were obtained from PBMCs or T cells enriched from blood (not recorded which). The receptors come from a woman under 40 with acute COVID-19. The CDR3 runs from the conserved cysteine through the conserved F or W. Fields, in order: CDR3 length, clone size, V gene, D gene, J gene, CDR3 protein, CDR3 DNA. D genes are given only for firm matches. Size values are once, few and many counts, or a class for expanded clones, and some rows have none.

cdr3_length: 13; clone_size: once; v_call: TRBV19; d_call: NA; j_call: TRBJ1-1; cdr3_aa: CASSITRQTEAFF; cdr3_nt: TGTGCCAGTAGTATAACGAGACAGACTGAAGCTTTCTTT
cdr3_length: 15; clone_size: once; v_call: TRBV3-1/TRBV3-2; d_call: NA; j_call: TRBJ2-5; cdr3_aa: CASRGPWYHQETQYF; cdr3_nt: TGTGCCAGCCGCGGCCCTTGGTACCACCAAGAGACCCAGTACTTC
cdr3_length: 14; clone_size: NA; v_call: TRBV5-1; d_call: TRBD1; j_call: TRBJ2-2; cdr3_aa: CASSLTGGGGELFF; cdr3_nt: TGCGCCAGCAGCTTGACAGGGGGTGGCGGGGAGCTGTTTTTT
cdr3_length: 15; clone_size: NA; v_call: TRBV28; d_call: NA; j_call: TRBJ1-2; cdr3_aa: CASSPGFGSAFGYTF; cdr3_nt: TGTGCCAGCAGTCCCGGGTTTGGTAGCGCTTTTGGCTACACCTTC
cdr3_length: 13; clone_size: NA; v_call: TRBV19; d_call: TRBD1; j_call: TRBJ1-2; cdr3_aa: CASSQQGFYGYTF; cdr3_nt: TGTGCCAGTAGTCAACAGGGGTTCTATGGCTACACCTTC
cdr3_length: 17; clone_size: NA; v_call: TRBV27; d_call: NA; j_call: TRBJ2-5; cdr3_aa: CASSWHRGLGRQETQYF; cdr3_nt: TGTGCCAGCAGTTGGCACAGGGGACTAGGGAGGCAAGAGACCCAGTACTTC
cdr3_length: 12; clone_size: NA; v_call: TRBV12-3/TRBV12-4; d_call: NA; j_call: TRBJ2-7; cdr3_aa: CASSTGFYEQYF; cdr3_nt: TGTGCCAGCAGTACAGGGTTCTACGAGCAGTACTTC
cdr3_length: 16; clone_size: NA; v_call: TRBV6-1; d_call: NA; j_call: TRBJ1-5; cdr3_aa: CASSGALVGSSQPQHF; cdr3_nt: TGTGCCAGCAGTGGGGCTCTCGTGGGGAGCAGTCAGCCCCAGCATTTT
cdr3_length: 16; clone_size: NA; v_call: TRBV7-3; d_call: TRBD2; j_call: TRBJ2-2; cdr3_aa: CASSFFLAGVTGELFF; cdr3_nt: TGTGCCAGCAGCTTCTTCCTAGCGGGAGTCACCGGGGAGCTGTTTTTT
cdr3_length: 13; clone_size: NA; v_call: TRBV30; d_call: NA; j_call: TRBJ2-6; cdr3_aa: CARRESGANVLTF; cdr3_nt: TGTGCCAGAAGGGAGTCCGGGGCCAACGTCCTGACTTTC
cdr3_length: 14; clone_size: NA; v_call: TRBV6-5; d_call: NA; j_call: TRBJ2-1; cdr3_aa: CASSRMGPEDEQFF; cdr3_nt: TGTGCCAGCAGCCGCATGGGGCCTGAGGATGAGCAGTTCTTC
cdr3_length: 13; clone_size: NA; v_call: TRBV7-9; d_call: NA; j_call: TRBJ1-4; cdr3_aa: CASSLVGHEKLFF; cdr3_nt: TGTGCCAGCAGCTTAGTGGGGCATGAAAAACTGTTTTTT
cdr3_length: 16; clone_size: NA; v_call: TRBV3-1/TRBV3-2; d_call: NA; j_call: TRBJ1-1; cdr3_aa: CASSQETPGIGAEAFF; cdr3_nt: TGTGCCAGCAGCCAGGAAACTCCAGGGATAGGGGCTGAAGCTTTCTTT
cdr3_length: 11; clone_size: once; v_call: TRBV2; d_call: NA; j_call: TRBJ1-2; cdr3_aa: CAILTEDGYTF; cdr3_nt: TGTGCCATCCTGACGGAGGATGGCTACACCTTC
cdr3_length: 15; clone_size: NA; v_call: TRBV14; d_call: NA; j_call: TRBJ2-7; cdr3_aa: CASSQDGRAPYEQYF; cdr3_nt: TGTGCCAGCAGCCAAGACGGCAGGGCCCCCTACGAGCAGTACTTC
cdr3_length: 12; clone_size: NA; v_call: TRBV28; d_call: NA; j_call: TRBJ1-2; cdr3_aa: CASSSSGGGYTF; cdr3_nt: TGTGCCAGCAGTTCGTCCGGGGGTGGCTACACCTTC
cdr3_length: 14; clone_size: NA; v_call: TRBV5-1; d_call: NA; j_call: TRBJ2-5; cdr3_aa: CASSFGGLGETQYF; cdr3_nt: TGCGCCAGCAGCTTCGGGGGACTGGGAGAGACCCAGTACTTC
cdr3_length: 15; clone_size: NA; v_call: TRBV11-1; d_call: TRBD2; j_call: TRBJ2-1; cdr3_aa: CASSPTQAGYNEQFF; cdr3_nt: TGTGCCAGCAGCCCGACCCAAGCGGGGTACAATGAGCAGTTCTTC
cdr3_length: 17; clone_size: once; v_call: TRBV6-6; d_call: TRBD1; j_call: TRBJ1-6; cdr3_aa: CASSPHPGQGEGSPLHF; cdr3_nt: TGTGCCAGCAGTCCCCACCCGGGACAGGGGGAAGGTTCACCCCTCCACTTT
cdr3_length: 15; clone_size: NA; v_call: TRBV6-4; d_call: TRBD2; j_call: TRBJ2-1; cdr3_aa: CASSALAGGRDEQFF; cdr3_nt: TGTGCCAGCAGTGCACTAGCGGGAGGGAGGGATGAGCAGTTCTTC
cdr3_length: 13; clone_size: NA; v_call: TRBV10-3; d_call: TRBD1; j_call: TRBJ1-1; cdr3_aa: CAITGTANTEAFF; cdr3_nt: TGTGCCATCACCGGGACAGCAAACACTGAAGCTTTCTTT
cdr3_length: 15; clone_size: NA; v_call: TRBV6-4; d_call: TRBD1; j_call: TRBJ1-6; cdr3_aa: CASREDRDNNSPLHF; cdr3_nt: TGTGCCAGCAGAGAAGACAGGGATAATAATTCACCCCTCCACTTT
cdr3_length: 14; clone_size: NA; v_call: TRBV4-3; d_call: NA; j_call: TRBJ2-1; cdr3_aa: CASSQGISYNEQFF; cdr3_nt: TGCGCCAGCAGCCAAGGTATTTCCTACAATGAGCAGTTCTTC
cdr3_length: 16; clone_size: NA; v_call: TRBV28; d_call: NA; j_call: TRBJ2-5; cdr3_aa: CASSSRRGTPQETQYF; cdr3_nt: TGTGCCAGCAGTTCGCGGCGCGGGACTCCTCAAGAGACCCAGTACTTC
cdr3_length: 16; clone_size: once; v_call: TRBV27; d_call: TRBD1; j_call: TRBJ1-5; cdr3_aa: CASSLSTGGTGQPQHF; cdr3_nt: TGTGCCAGCAGTTTAAGTACAGGGGGCACAGGGCAGCCCCAGCATTTT
cdr3_length: 12; clone_size: NA; v_call: TRBV28; d_call: NA; j_call: TRBJ1-5; cdr3_aa: CASSTGTQPQHF; cdr3_nt: TGTGCCAGCAGTACAGGGACCCAGCCCCAGCATTTT